This entry features one T cell receptor beta chain sequence. There is no known antigen for this receptor. A read error may explain this, as a much larger clone is one base away. The CDR3 goes from the cysteine to the phenylalanine over 16 residues. CDR3 DNA is the only sequence kept; it has 48 bases, read in frame from the first base. CDR1 and CDR2, per the germline V gene, are LGHNA and YNFKEQ. The data were taken from a study of tumor-infiltrating lymphocytes in primary liver carcinoma (dated by TCRdb to about 2017). About the full investigation: Between November 2015 and early 2016, about 5 patients in China with histopathologically diagnosed primary liver carcinoma had their tumors surgically resected. Repertoires from technical replicates were highly reproducible, with mean shared-clone rates approximately 0.88 and correlation coefficients above 0.95. TCRbeta repertoire sequencing, expression microarrays and whole-exome sequencing were combined in the study across five regions of each liver tumor, with adjacent normal tissue and blood also included. Each sample produced roughly 3.5 to 7.5 million productive TCRbeta reads, and read depth showed no significant difference between tissue types. The five patients had tumors staged T1-T3 N0M0, with maximum diameters ranging from roughly 4.2 to 11 cm. Hepatocellular carcinoma (four) or combined HCC and intrahepatic cholangiocarcinoma (one) was present in the five patients, who were three men and two women aged 30 to 69 years. TCRbeta repertoire sequencing covered roughly 35 specimens from 5 patients: around 25 tumor regions, 5 adjacent noncancerous liver tissues and 5 peripheral blood samples.

TCRbeta-specific cDNA was reverse-transcribed from 500 ng total RNA using a constant-region primer and ProtoScript II reverse transcriptase. The TCRbeta libraries were prepared through three rounds of nested multiplex PCR following a slightly modified ARM-PCR procedure. Each of the first two PCR rounds ran for 9 to 11 cycles using multiplex TRBV1-TRBV30 forward primers together with a Cbeta reverse primer. A final 25-cycle PCR with Deep VentR polymerase added sample barcodes and Illumina adapters. Amplicons of 200-500 bp were gel-purified with a QIAquick gel extraction kit before sequencing. An Illumina HiSeq 2500 was used to sequence the TCRbeta amplicons with 250-bp paired-end reads. On the authors' methods: Trimmomatic v0.33 was used to quality-trim the reads, and FLASH v1.2.11 was used to merge paired reads so that full CDR3 sequences could be recovered. V, D and J germline segments were assigned to the rearranged TCRbeta sequences by MiGEC v1.2.1b. VDJtools v1.0.0 computed clonotype statistics and Shannon-Wiener diversity indices. Except for diversity analysis, only each sample's 250 most abundant clonotypes were used in subsequent analyses to reduce sampling bias. Clones were called with MiXCR by TCRdb after fastp trimmed the public reads at Q25, and only in-frame beta chains were retained. CDR3 protein duplicates are merged, each entry listing the most common genes and DNA. The V and J calls were not made by the authors but by TCRdb's processing. The sample table contains 330,000 or so distinct CDR3 sequences; only one count was recorded for approximately 64% of them. The ten largest clones add up to under 8.5% of the sample.

General conclusions and limits of the study: A significantly larger repertoire fraction was made up by the top 250 clones in tumors than in blood (p = 0.039). Because the samples were bulk and unsorted, CD4+ and CD8+ T cell repertoires could not be compared. Consistent with antigen-driven expansion, pairs of tumor regions showed higher repertoire overlap (mean around 36%) than either tumor-adjacent pairs (roughly 17%) or tumor-blood pairs (roughly 14%). With just a few patients in the study, the authors point out that the findings should be validated in a larger study. Because sequencing covered only the TCR beta chain and unpaired alpha chains were not captured, true repertoire diversity is likely underestimated.

Blood RNA was extracted from unsorted whole blood with TRIzol reagent; germline DNA came from the DNeasy Blood & Tissue kit. Patients had chronic HBV infection and were treatment-naive at sampling. Before surgery, about 4 milliliters of peripheral blood were drawn into K2EDTA tubes. Recombination connected TRBV4-2 to TRBJ1-6, with the D gene not confidently named. The source of this sequence is a middle-aged man with primary liver carcinoma and hepatitis B virus infection. Source material: peripheral blood. The CDR3 in this case is CASNQDQGSPNSPLHF. In nucleotide form, the sequence is TGTGCCAGCAACCAAGATCAAGGGAGCCCTAATTCACCCCTCCACTTT.